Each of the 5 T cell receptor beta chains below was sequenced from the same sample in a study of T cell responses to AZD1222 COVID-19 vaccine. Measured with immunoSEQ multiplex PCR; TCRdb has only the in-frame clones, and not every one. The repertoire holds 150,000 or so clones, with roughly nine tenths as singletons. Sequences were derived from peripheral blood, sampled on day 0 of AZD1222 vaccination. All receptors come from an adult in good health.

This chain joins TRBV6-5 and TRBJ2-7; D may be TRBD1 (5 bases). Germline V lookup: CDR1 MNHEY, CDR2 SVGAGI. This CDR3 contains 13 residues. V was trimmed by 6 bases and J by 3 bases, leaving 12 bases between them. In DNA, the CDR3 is TGTGCCAGCAGGGTAACAGGTTTCTACGAGCAGTACTTC. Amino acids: CASRVTGFYEQYF.

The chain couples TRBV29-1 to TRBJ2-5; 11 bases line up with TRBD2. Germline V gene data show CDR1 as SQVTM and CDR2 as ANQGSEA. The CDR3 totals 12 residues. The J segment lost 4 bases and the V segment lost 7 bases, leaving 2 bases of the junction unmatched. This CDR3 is CSETSGRETQYF. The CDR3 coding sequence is TGCAGCGAAACTAGCGGGAGAGAGACCCAGTACTTC.

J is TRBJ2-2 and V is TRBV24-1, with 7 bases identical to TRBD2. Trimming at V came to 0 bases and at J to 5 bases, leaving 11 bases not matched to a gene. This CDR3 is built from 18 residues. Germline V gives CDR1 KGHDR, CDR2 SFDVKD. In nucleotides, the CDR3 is TGTGCCACCAGTGATTTGCCGCGGGGGACCGTCTTGACCGGGGAGCTGTTTTTT. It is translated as CATSDLPRGTVLTGELFF.

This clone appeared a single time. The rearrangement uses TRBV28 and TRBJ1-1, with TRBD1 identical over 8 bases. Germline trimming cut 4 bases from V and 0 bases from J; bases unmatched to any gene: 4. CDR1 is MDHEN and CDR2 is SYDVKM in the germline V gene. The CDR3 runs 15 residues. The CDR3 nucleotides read TGTGCCAGCAGTTCCCTACAGGGGGTGAACACTGAAGCTTTCTTT. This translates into CASSSLQGVNTEAFF. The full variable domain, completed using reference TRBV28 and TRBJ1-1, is DVKVTQSSRYLVKRTGEKVFLECVQDMDHENMFWYRQDPGLGLRLIYFSYDVKMKEKGDIPEGYSVSREKKERFSLILESASTNQTSMYLCASSSLQGVNTEAFFGQGTRLTVV.

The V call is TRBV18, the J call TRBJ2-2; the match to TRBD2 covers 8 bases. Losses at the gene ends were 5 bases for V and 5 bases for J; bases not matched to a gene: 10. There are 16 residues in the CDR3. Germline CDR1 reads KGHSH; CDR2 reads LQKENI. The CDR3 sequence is CASSENRLAQTGELFF. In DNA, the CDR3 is TGTGCCAGCTCAGAAAACCGACTAGCGCAGACCGGGGAGCTGTTTTTT.